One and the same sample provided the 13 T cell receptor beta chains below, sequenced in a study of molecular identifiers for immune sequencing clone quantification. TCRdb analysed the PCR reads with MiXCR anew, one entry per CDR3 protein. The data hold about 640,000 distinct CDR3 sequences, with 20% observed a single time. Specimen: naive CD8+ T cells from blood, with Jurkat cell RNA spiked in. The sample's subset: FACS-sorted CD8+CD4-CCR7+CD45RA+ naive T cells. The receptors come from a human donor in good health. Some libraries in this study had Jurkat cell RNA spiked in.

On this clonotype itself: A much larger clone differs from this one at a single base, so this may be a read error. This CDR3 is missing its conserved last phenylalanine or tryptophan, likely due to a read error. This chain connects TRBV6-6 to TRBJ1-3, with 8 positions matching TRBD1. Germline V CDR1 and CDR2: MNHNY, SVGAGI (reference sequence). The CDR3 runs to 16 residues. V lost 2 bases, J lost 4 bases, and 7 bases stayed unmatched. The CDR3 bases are TGTGCCAGCAGTTACAAGGACAGGGAGGCCGGAAACACCATATATCTT. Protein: CASSYKDREAGNTIYL.

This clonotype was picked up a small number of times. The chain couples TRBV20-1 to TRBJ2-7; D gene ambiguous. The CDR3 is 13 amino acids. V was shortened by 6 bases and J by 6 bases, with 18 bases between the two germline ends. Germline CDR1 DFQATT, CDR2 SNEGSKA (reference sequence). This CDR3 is CSALAGGSLEQYF. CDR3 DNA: TGCAGTGCATTAGCCGGTGGGTCGCTCGAGCAGTACTTC.

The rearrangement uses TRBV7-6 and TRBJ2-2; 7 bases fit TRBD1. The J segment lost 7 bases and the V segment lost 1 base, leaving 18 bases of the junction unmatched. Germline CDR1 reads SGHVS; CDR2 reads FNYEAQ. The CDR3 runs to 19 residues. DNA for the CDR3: TGTGCCAGCAGCTTAGGTGCCAGACAGGGCCTCAAAGACATCGGGGAGCTGTTTTTT. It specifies CASSLGARQGLKDIGELFF.

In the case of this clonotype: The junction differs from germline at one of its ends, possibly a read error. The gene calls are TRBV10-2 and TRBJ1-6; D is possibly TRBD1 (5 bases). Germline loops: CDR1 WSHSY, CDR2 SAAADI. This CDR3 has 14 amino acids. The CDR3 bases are TGCGCCAGCAGGGGGGTGGACACCGATTCACCCCCCCACTTT. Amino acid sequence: CASRGVDTDSPPHF.

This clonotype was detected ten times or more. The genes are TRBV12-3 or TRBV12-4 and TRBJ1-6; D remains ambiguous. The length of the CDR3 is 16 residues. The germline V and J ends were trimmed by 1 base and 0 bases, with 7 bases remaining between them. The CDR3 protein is CASSLERSSYNSPLHF. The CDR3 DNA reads TGTGCCAGCAGTTTAGAGAGGAGCTCCTATAATTCACCCCTCCACTTT.

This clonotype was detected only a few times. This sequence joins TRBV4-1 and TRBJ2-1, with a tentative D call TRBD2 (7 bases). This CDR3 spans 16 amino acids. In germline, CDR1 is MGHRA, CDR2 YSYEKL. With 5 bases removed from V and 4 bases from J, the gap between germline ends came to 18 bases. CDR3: CASSERGAQSYNEQFF. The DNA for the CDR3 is TGCGCCAGCAGCGAACGGGGGGCCCAGAGTTACAATGAGCAGTTCTTC.

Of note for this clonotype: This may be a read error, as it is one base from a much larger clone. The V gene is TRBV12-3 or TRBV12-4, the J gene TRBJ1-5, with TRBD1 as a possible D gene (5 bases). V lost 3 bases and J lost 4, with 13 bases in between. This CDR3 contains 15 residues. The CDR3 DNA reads TGTGCCAGCAGTTTGGACAAGGTCGAGAATCAGCCCCAGCATTTT. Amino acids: CASSLDKVENQPQHF.

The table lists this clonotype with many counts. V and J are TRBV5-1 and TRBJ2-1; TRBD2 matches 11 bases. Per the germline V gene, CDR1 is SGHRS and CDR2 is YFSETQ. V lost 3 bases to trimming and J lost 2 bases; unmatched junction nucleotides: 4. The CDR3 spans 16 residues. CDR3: CASSSVAGGAYNEQFF. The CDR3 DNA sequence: TGCGCCAGCAGCTCCGTAGCGGGAGGGGCCTACAATGAGCAGTTCTTC.

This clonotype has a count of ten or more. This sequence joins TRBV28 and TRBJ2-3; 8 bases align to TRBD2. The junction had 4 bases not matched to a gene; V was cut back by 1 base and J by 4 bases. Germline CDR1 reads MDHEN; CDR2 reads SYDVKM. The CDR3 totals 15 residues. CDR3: CASSLSSGSADTQYF. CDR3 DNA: TGTGCCAGCAGTTTATCGAGCGGGAGTGCAGATACGCAGTATTTT.

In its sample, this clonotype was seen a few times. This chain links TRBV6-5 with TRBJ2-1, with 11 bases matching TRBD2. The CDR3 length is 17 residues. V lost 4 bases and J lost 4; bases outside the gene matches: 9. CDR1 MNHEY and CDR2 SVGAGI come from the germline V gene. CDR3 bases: TGTGCCAGCAGTTCGCTTCTAGCGGGAGGACAGTACAATGAGCAGTTCTTC. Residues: CASSSLLAGGQYNEQFF.

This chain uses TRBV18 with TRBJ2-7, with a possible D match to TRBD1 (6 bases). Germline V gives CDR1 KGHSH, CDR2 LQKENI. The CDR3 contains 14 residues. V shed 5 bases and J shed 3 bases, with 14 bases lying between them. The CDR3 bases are TGTGCCAGCTCATCCAGGGGTAGTCACTACGAGCAGTACTTC. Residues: CASSSRGSHYEQYF.

CDR3 in amino acids: CASSLALREVEAFF. CDR3 bases: TGTGCCAGCAGTTTAGCCTTGAGGGAAGTCGAAGCTTTCTTT. J is TRBJ1-1 and V is TRBV28, with D hard to call. The CDR3 sequence is 14 residues long. Trimming took off 2 bases at V and 8 bases at J, with 15 bases between the two ends. Germline V lookup: CDR1 MDHEN, CDR2 SYDVKM.

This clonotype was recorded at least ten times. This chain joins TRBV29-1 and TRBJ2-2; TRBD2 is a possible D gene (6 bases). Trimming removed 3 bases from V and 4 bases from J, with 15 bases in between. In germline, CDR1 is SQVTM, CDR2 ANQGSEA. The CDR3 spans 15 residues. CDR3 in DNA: TGCAGCGTTGATTTCGGGAGCCGAAGCACCGGGGAGCTGTTTTTT. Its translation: CSVDFGSRSTGELFF.